What follows are 21 T cell receptor beta chains derived from one specimen sequenced in a study of CD8 T cells in ankylosing spondylitis. In TCRdb, the 5' RACE reads were re-called with MiXCR into one record per CDR3 protein. The table includes 150,000 to 200,000 distinct CDR3 sequences, under 14% detected once. Sample: blood, either unsorted or a sorted T cell fraction (not recorded which). The receptors come from a male donor with ankylosing spondylitis or in good health (not recorded which).

This clonotype was counted many times. The J gene is TRBJ1-5, the V gene TRBV20-1; D is possibly TRBD1 (6 bases). Trimming pared 6 bases from V and 9 bases from J, leaving 21 bases between. The CDR3 runs 14 residues. Germline V gene data show CDR1 as DFQATT and CDR2 as SNEGSKA (reference sequence). The CDR3 loop is CSAGRGGGILPQHF. CDR3 DNA sequence: TGCAGTGCCGGGAGGGGGGGCGGTATCCTGCCCCAGCATTTT.

This clonotype showed up many times. The rearrangement uses TRBV5-1 and TRBJ1-5; perhaps TRBD1 as D (6 bases). V lost 0 bases and J lost 4, with 11 bases in between. CDR1 and CDR2 (germline): SGHRS, YFSETQ. This CDR3 has 15 residues. The chain's CDR3 is CASSLGEGGNQPQHF. DNA of the CDR3: TGCGCCAGCAGCTTGGGTGAGGGGGGAAATCAGCCCCAGCATTTT.

This clonotype was detected ten times or more. The gene calls are TRBV2 and TRBJ2-7; a possible D gene is TRBD1 (5 bases). The V gene lost 3 bases and the J gene lost 6 bases, with 9 bases spanning the gap. This CDR3 has 12 amino acids. Germline CDR1 SNHLY, CDR2 FYNNEI. For the CDR3, the DNA is TGTGCCAGCAGTGACAGGGTGGTCGAGCAGTACTTC. It codes for CASSDRVVEQYF.

This clonotype was picked up a small number of times. CDR3 loop: CASSASTGGVRTEAFF. The CDR3 DNA is TGCGCCAGCAGCGCCTCGACAGGGGGCGTGAGGACTGAAGCTTTCTTT. The J gene is TRBJ1-1, the V gene TRBV5-1, with TRBD1 matching over 10 bases. The trim removed 4 bases at V and 5 bases at J, leaving 11 bases unmatched. The CDR3 length is 16 residues. In germline, CDR1 is SGHRS, CDR2 YFSETQ.

This clonotype was seen ten or more times. The chain combines TRBV7-2 with TRBJ1-2; possible D gene TRBD1, 6 bases. Germline V gives CDR1 SGHTA, CDR2 FQGNSA. The CDR3 has 14 amino acids. V was pared by 6 bases and J by 5 bases, with 16 bases between. The CDR3 region is CASSNRAVRYGYTF. The CDR3 DNA reads as TGTGCCAGCAGTAACAGGGCCGTCCGGTATGGCTACACCTTC.

This clonotype appeared a few times. As DNA, the CDR3 is TGTGCCACAGGGGGTGGGGTAGGTCAGCCCCAGCATTTT. It yields the protein CATGGGVGQPQHF. This chain joins TRBV28 and TRBJ1-5; 7 positions agree with TRBD1. The CDR3 consists of 13 residues. Trimming cost V 10 bases and J 6 bases; bases outside gene matches: 9. Per the germline V gene, CDR1 is MDHEN and CDR2 is SYDVKM. The full variable domain, completed using reference TRBV28 and TRBJ1-5, is DVKVTQSSRYLVKRTGEKVFLECVQDMDHENMFWYRQDPGLGLRLIYFSYDVKMKEKGDIPEGYSVSREKKERFSLILESASTNQTSMYLCATGGGVGQPQHFGDGTRLSIL.

This clonotype was seen only a few times. The chain uses TRBV29-1 and TRBJ2-5, with a tentative D call TRBD1 (5 bases). The V gene's germline CDR1 is SQVTM and CDR2 ANQGSEA. The CDR3 spans 12 residues. Trimming shortened V by 5 bases and J by 1 base, and 8 bases separated the two germline ends. The CDR3 bases are TGCAGCGTTTCAGGGTTCCAAGAGACCCAGTACTTC. It encodes CSVSGFQETQYF. Variable domain in full (rest from reference TRBV29-1 and TRBJ2-5): SAVISQKPSRDICQRGTSLTIQCQVDSQVTMMFWYRQQPGQSLTLIATANQGSEATYESGFVIDKFPISRPNLTFSTLTVSNMSPEDSSIYLCSVSGFQETQYFGPGTRLLVL.

The table lists this clonotype with a few counts. The chain joins TRBV11-2 to TRBJ2-1; 9 bases fit TRBD2. Germline trimming cut 5 bases from V and 4 bases from J; bases unmatched to any gene: 6. The CDR3 loop spans 15 amino acids. Germline V gene sequence: CDR1 SGHAT, CDR2 FQNNGV. The CDR3 sequence is CASSLLTSGYNEQFF. CDR3 sequence (DNA): TGTGCCAGCAGCCTGCTGACTAGCGGATACAATGAGCAGTTCTTC. The whole variable domain, remainder taken from reference TRBV11-2 and TRBJ2-1, is EAGVAQSPRYKIIEKRQSVAFWCNPISGHATLYWYQQILGQGPKLLIQFQNNGVVDDSQLPKDRFSAERLKGVDSTLKIQPAKLEDSAVYLCASSLLTSGYNEQFFGPGTRLTVL.

This clonotype occurred many times. The rearrangement uses TRBV11-2 and TRBJ2-1; a possible D gene is TRBD2 (5 bases). The CDR3 runs 15 residues. Trimming stripped 3 bases from V and 1 base from J, with 10 bases between. The germline V gene encodes CDR1 SGHAT and CDR2 FQNNGV. CDR3 region: CASSFPSGSYNEQFF. For the CDR3, the DNA is TGTGCCAGCAGCTTTCCGAGCGGTTCCTACAATGAGCAGTTCTTC.

This clonotype was detected many times. The V and J genes are TRBV20-1 and TRBJ2-3; TRBD2 might be the D (5 bases). This CDR3 has 14 residues. Trimming removed 5 bases from V and 3 bases from J, with 15 bases in between. Looked up from germline, CDR1 is DFQATT and CDR2 is SNEGSKA (reference sequence). In DNA form, the CDR3 reads TGCAGTGCTTCCACTAGATCTAGGACAGATACGCAGTATTTT. Translated: CSASTRSRTDTQYF.

In its sample, this clonotype was seen many times. The CDR3 here is CASSFAGQGSMNTEAFF. As DNA, the CDR3 is TGCGCCAGCAGCTTCGCGGGACAGGGCTCTATGAACACTGAAGCTTTCTTT. The chain combines TRBV5-1 with TRBJ1-1; 9 bases are shared with TRBD1. The CDR3 spans 17 residues. Per germline, CDR1 SGHRS and CDR2 YFSETQ. Germline trimming cut 2 bases from V and 0 bases from J; bases unmatched to any gene: 8.

This clonotype was seen many times. The chain is built from TRBV9 and TRBJ2-5; D might be TRBD2 (5 bases). Trimming removed 0 bases from V and 0 bases from J, with 9 bases in between. CDR3 size: 15 residues. The germline CDR1 and CDR2 sequences are SGDLS and YYNGEE. In DNA form, the CDR3 reads TGTGCCAGCAGCGTAGCTACGGGGTACCAAGAGACCCAGTACTTC. It encodes CASSVATGYQETQYF. The whole variable domain, remainder taken from reference TRBV9 and TRBJ2-5, is DSGVTQTPKHLITATGQRVTLRCSPRSGDLSVYWYQQSLDQGLQFLIQYYNGEERAKGNILERFSAQQFPDLHSELNLSSLELGDSALYFCASSVATGYQETQYFGPGTRLLVL.

This clonotype showed up many times. The chain has TRBV2 and TRBJ1-5; 10 bases agree with TRBD1. The CDR3 length is 15 residues. CDR1 is SNHLY, CDR2 FYNNEI, per germline. V lost 4 bases to trimming and J lost 6 bases; unmatched junction nucleotides: 6. The CDR3 nucleotides are TGTGCCAGCAGTGTCTGGACAGGGGGTTCTCAGCCCCAGCATTTT. This gives the protein CASSVWTGGSQPQHF.

This clonotype was detected many times. The genes are TRBV5-1 and TRBJ2-3; 9 bases match TRBD2. Trimming removed 0 bases from V and 3 bases from J; junction bases left unmatched: 5. This CDR3 comprises 16 residues. Germline assignment: CDR1 SGHRS and CDR2 YFSETQ. This chain's CDR3 is CASSLEVAGVTDTQYF. The DNA of the CDR3 is TGCGCCAGCAGCTTGGAGGTAGCGGGAGTTACAGATACGCAGTATTTT.

This clonotype showed up many times. The CDR3 coding sequence is TGCGCCAGCAGCTTGAGGACTAGCGGTTTCGCGAACACCGGGGAGCTGTTTTTT. This gives the protein CASSLRTSGFANTGELFF. This chain joins TRBV5-1 and TRBJ2-2, with TRBD2 identical over 10 bases. V lost 1 base to trimming and J lost 0 bases; unmatched junction nucleotides: 6. Looked up from germline, CDR1 is SGHRS and CDR2 is YFSETQ. This CDR3 contains 18 residues. Full variable domain (outside the CDR3, taken from reference TRBV5-1 and TRBJ2-2): KAGVTQTPRYLIKTRGQQVTLSCSPISGHRSVSWYQQTPGQGLQFLFEYFSETQRNKGNFPGRFSGRQFSNSRSEMNVSTLELGDSALYLCASSLRTSGFANTGELFFGEGSRLTVL.

Ten or more counts support this clonotype. The chain couples TRBV6-1 to TRBJ2-5; 9 positions agree with TRBD2. The germline V gene encodes CDR1 MNHNS and CDR2 SASEGT. With 6 bases clipped from V and 5 bases from J, the junction kept 7 bases outside the gene matches. The CDR3 spans 14 residues. The CDR3 loop is CASSRGGAMETQYF. The CDR3 nucleotides are TGTGCCAGCAGCCGCGGGGGGGCTATGGAGACCCAGTACTTC.

This clonotype was seen ten or more times. This chain connects TRBV7-6 to TRBJ2-7; D not certain. V was clipped by 5 bases and J by 0 bases, with 11 bases between them. The CDR3 consists of 14 residues. In germline, CDR1 is SGHVS, CDR2 FNYEAQ. The CDR3 DNA is TGTGCCAGCAGCCCTCGGACGAACTCCTACGAGCAGTACTTC. This encodes CASSPRTNSYEQYF. The full variable domain, rest sourced from reference TRBV7-6 and TRBJ2-7, is GAGVSQSPRYKVTKRGQDVALRCDPISGHVSLYWYRQALGQGPEFLTYFNYEAQQDKSGLPNDRFSAERPEGSISTLTIQRTEQRDSAMYRCASSPRTNSYEQYFGPGTRLTVT.

In its sample, this clonotype was seen many times. The chain links TRBV18 to TRBJ2-2; D is uncertain. Germline V lookup: CDR1 KGHSH, CDR2 LQKENI. The CDR3 spans 16 residues. The germline V and J ends were trimmed by 2 bases and 3 bases, with 13 bases remaining between them. CDR3 nucleotides: TGTGCCAGCTCACCAAATCCTGGTGGAGACACCGGGGAGCTGTTTTTT. Translating gives CASSPNPGGDTGELFF.

This clonotype was seen at least ten times. This chain joins TRBV5-1 and TRBJ2-7, with 11 bases that match TRBD2. The CDR3 totals 16 residues. The germline CDR1 and CDR2 sequences are SGHRS and YFSETQ. With V trimmed by 3 bases and J by 4 bases, 9 bases remained unmatched. This chain's CDR3 is CASSSSGTSGVYEQYF. CDR3 bases: TGCGCCAGCAGCTCCTCCGGGACTAGCGGAGTATACGAGCAGTACTTC.

This clonotype was counted at least ten times. The chain is built from TRBV27 and TRBJ1-4; D remains ambiguous. V lost 5 bases, J lost 4 bases, and 14 bases lay in between. CDR3 length: 15 residues. The germline V gene encodes CDR1 MNHEY and CDR2 SMNVEV (reference sequence). The CDR3 bases are TGTGCCAGCAGTGGTAGGATCGGGGTTAATGAAAAACTGTTTTTT. The encoded protein is CASSGRIGVNEKLFF.

The table lists this clonotype with many counts. The chain links TRBV12-3 or TRBV12-4 to TRBJ2-5; D not certain. This CDR3 has 13 amino acids. V was pared by 1 base and J by 4 bases, with 7 bases between. The CDR3 DNA sequence: TGTGCCAGCAGTTTAGACCAGTTAGAGACCCAGTACTTC. It encodes CASSLDQLETQYF.